What follows describes a single T cell receptor (beta chain). Antigen unknown. A junction end diverges from the germline sequence, so it may reflect a read error. The sample is drawn from a study of T cell responses to AZD1222 COVID-19 vaccine. Clones were read by immunoSEQ multiplex PCR, and TCRdb kept only the in-frame ones, dropping some. The sample yields tens of thousands of clones, approximately 89% seen once. Second-dose intervals of approximately 4 or approximately 12 weeks were pooled. Study outcomes and limitations: Clonal diversity was possibly underestimated; the donors were predominantly white British and more often female.

This TCR derives from an adult who received the AZD1222 COVID-19 vaccine. Sequencing used peripheral blood, obtained 28 days after the second AZD1222 dose.

The CDR3 loop is CASSLAGQGSDRNTDTQYF. The CDR3 bases are TGTGCCAGCAGCCTAGCGGGACAGGGCTCGGACCGTAACACAGATACGCAGTATTTT. This chain connects TRBV7-2 to TRBJ2-3; possibly TRBD1 or TRBD2 for D (9 bases each). Germline assignment: CDR1 SGHTA and CDR2 FQGNSA. This CDR3 contains 19 residues.